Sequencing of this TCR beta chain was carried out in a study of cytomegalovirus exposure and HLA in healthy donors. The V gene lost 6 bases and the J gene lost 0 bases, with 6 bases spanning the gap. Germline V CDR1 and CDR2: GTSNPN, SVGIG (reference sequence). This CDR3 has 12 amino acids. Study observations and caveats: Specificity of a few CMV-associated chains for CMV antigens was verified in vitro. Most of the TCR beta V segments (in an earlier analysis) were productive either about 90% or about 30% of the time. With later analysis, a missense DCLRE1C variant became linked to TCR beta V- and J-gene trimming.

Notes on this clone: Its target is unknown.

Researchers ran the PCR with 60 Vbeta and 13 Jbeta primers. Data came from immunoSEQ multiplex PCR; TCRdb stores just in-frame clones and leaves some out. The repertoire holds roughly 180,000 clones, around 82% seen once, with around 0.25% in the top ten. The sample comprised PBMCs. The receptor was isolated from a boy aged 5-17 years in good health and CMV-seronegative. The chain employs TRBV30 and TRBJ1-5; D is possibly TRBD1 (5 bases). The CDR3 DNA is TGTGCCTGCAGGGTTAGCAATCAGCCCCAGCATTTT. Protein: CACRVSNQPQHF.